Only one count was recorded for the clone carrying this T cell receptor (beta chain). Its antigen is not identified. The sample is drawn from a study of shared clonotypes between healthy human individuals. Overall study results and limits: In contrast to clonotypes shared by all four donors, non-shared clonotypes had lower generation probabilities. Larger estimated richness was generally recorded for naive subsets relative to memory subsets.

The V gene lost 0 bases and the J gene lost 7 bases, with 12 bases spanning the gap. Germline assignment: CDR1 MGHRA and CDR2 YSYEKL. There are 14 residues in the CDR3. CD4+ cells yielded CD45RA+ naive and CD45RA-negative memory subsets. On sorted subsets, replicate PCRs used roughly 220 ng DNA, or 30,000 or so T cell genomes. Assay used: immunoSEQ multiplex PCR; TCRdb lists only in-frame clones, some missing. The table includes about 640,000 clones, about two thirds detected once. The V call is TRBV4-1, the J call TRBJ2-5; D is uncertain. The source is a woman between 25 and 40 years old in good health. Sequencing used memory CD4+ T cells sorted from blood. The subset: CD45RA-negative fraction. The CDR3 here is CASSQDPGSGTQYF. The CDR3 DNA reads as TGCGCCAGCAGCCAAGATCCAGGTTCGGGGACCCAGTACTTC.